This section outlines one T cell receptor (beta chain) sequence together with its context. What it recognizes is unknown. This sample is part of a study of beta chain features in type 1 diabetes. About the study: The study examined 107,917,701 sorted cells across all samples. Whole-study results and caveats: Naive, central memory and Treg TCRB repertoires appeared more alike in patients than in healthy donors.

The entirety of the isolated RNA underwent reverse transcription, so expressed TCRB transcripts were sequenced. Assay used: immunoSEQ multiplex PCR; TCRdb lists only in-frame clones, some missing. The sample has hundreds of thousands of clones, about 14% seen once. The sample comprised naive CD4+ T cells from blood. The sequence was obtained from a woman between 40 and 55 years old in good health.

DNA of the CDR3: TGCGCCAGCCAACTACTAGCGGCCAGCTCTGGGGCCAACGTCCTGACTTTC. It codes for CASQLLAASSGANVLTF. The chain joins TRBV5-1 to TRBJ2-6; 8 bases are shared with TRBD2. Trimming took 7 bases from V and 0 from J; bases not matched to a gene: 9. CDR1 and CDR2 from the germline V gene are SGHRS and YFSETQ. The CDR3 sequence is 17 residues long.